Included here is one T cell receptor (beta chain) sequence, with context. Many counts were recorded for this clone. No antigen is known for it. The CDR3 end lies 3 residues beyond the end of the read and is filled in from the germline J gene. The data are from a study of T cell clonality in common variable immunodeficiency (dated by TCRdb to the mid-2010s). Trimming accounts for 5 bases at V and 0 bases at J, while the number of junction bases matched to no gene is 10. For CDR1 and CDR2, the germline V gene (reference sequence) lists LNHDA and SQIVND. CDR3 length: 16 amino acids, cysteine to phenylalanine. The CDR3 was read in part: 39 bases, with the frame set at base 1. Both CVID patients and healthy controls were predominantly of Caucasian heritage. Heparinized peripheral whole blood samples of roughly 5 to 8 ml were obtained from each donor. Genomic DNA from adults with common variable immune deficiency (CVID) and from healthy adult controls was the source for sequencing TCRbeta CDR3 repertoires. The control group was made up of roughly 22 healthy adult volunteers (about 10 male and approximately twelve female) whose ages ranged from roughly 23 to 70 years, with a mean age of approximately 31. Diluted blood was subjected to density centrifugation over Hypaque 1077 or Ficoll-Paque for isolation of peripheral blood mononuclear cells. Genomic DNA was extracted from unsorted mononuclear cells by Qiagen column purification or by a centrifugation-based method.

CVID samples and control samples contributed equivalent amounts of genomic DNA as sequencing input. For every sample, a 60 bp segment covering the rearranged TCRbeta CDR3 region was amplified and then sequenced. TCRbeta amplification used the immunoSEQ assay, a bias-corrected multiplex PCR with high-throughput sequencing. In the paper's pipeline: Every unique nucleotide sequence was considered a clone and was annotated with V, D and J genes, copy number and frequency. Sequences were labeled productive if in frame, and non-productive if out of frame or containing stop codons. As previously described, Shannon's entropy was used to calculate clonality. The predicted amino acid sequences of productive clones were used to derive the mean CDR3 Kyte-Doolittle hydropathy. The R hclust function was used to hierarchically cluster scaled V gene usage with Manhattan distance and complete linkage. To assess clone sharing by CDR3 amino acid sequence, 12 repertoires per group were resampled over 100 rounds. The repertoires were searched for about 68 published EBV-specific TCRbeta sequences and 245 published CMV-specific TCRbeta sequences. A couple of CVID samples yielding fewer than 10,000 sequences were excluded from analysis, leaving approximately 42 CVID repertoires. TCRdb retrieved this table from immuneACCESS and kept in-frame rearrangements only. Not all clones are present; in checked studies, unresolved V genes account for under half, and no reason is known for the remainder. That table supplies the V and J calls and clone size; D and trimming were determined from the DNA. For this sample, tens of thousands of clones appear and none is a singleton. The ten largest clones capture roughly 5.9% of the sample.

General findings and caveats noted by the study authors: Even though DNA input was the same, control samples had an average of about 90,000 unique sequences each, compared with approximately 30,000 in CVID samples. Increased TCRbeta clonality was found in CVID subjects compared with healthy controls (t-test p = 0.018), with the increase being most characteristic of about a third of subjects. The authors noted that sequencing repertoires of T cell subpopulations would be needed to clarify what caused the increased clonality in CVID. Healthy controls shared more TCRbeta clones with each other than CVID subjects shared among themselves (p < 0.0001). Correlations between repertoire features and clinical complications were limited by patient heterogeneity within the CVID cohort. CVID TCRbeta sequences reportedly showed fewer deletions and N-nucleotide insertions and lacked highly modified clones with 13 or more V deletions.

The TCR was taken from a person between 18 and 75 years old in good health. The source material was peripheral blood mononuclear cells. The sequence joins TRBV19 to TRBJ2-7, with TRBD2 identical over 7 junction bases. CDR3 loop: CASSFGLAETSYEQYF. The DNA read from the CDR3 is TGTGCCAGTAGTTTTGGCCTAGCGGAAACCTCCTACGAG.